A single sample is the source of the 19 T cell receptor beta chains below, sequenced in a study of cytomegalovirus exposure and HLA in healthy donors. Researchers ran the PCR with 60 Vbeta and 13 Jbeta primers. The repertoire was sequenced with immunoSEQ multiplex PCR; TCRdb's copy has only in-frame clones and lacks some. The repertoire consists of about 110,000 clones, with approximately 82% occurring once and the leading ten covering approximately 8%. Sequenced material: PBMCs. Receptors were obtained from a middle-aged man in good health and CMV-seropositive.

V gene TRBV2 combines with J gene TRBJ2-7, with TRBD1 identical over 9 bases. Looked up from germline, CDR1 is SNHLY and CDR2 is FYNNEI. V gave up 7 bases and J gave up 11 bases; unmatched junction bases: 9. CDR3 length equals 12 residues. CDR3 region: CASTEDRGSEYF. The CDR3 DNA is TGTGCCAGCACCGAGGACAGGGGTAGTGAGTACTTC.

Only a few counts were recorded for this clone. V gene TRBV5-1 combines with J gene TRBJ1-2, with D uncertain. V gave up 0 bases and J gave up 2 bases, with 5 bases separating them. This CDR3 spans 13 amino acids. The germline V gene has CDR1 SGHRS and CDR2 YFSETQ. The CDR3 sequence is CASSLDKNYGYTF. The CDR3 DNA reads TGCGCCAGCAGCTTGGACAAAAACTATGGCTACACCTTC.

CDR3 sequence reads: CAGQGYRVEQYF. The CDR3 nucleotides read TGTGCCGGGCAGGGGTACAGGGTCGAGCAGTACTTC. The chain carries TRBV7-2 and TRBJ2-7; perhaps TRBD1 as D (6 bases). The CDR3 runs 12 residues. Germline assignment: CDR1 SGHTA and CDR2 FQGNSA. V lost 11 bases and J 6 bases, leaving 17 bases between the germline ends.

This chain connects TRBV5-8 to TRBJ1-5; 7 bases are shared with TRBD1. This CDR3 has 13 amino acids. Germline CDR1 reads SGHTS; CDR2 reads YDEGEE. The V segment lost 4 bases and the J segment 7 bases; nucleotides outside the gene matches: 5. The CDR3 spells CASSNTGVQPQHF. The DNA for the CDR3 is TGTGCCAGCAGCAACACAGGGGTCCAGCCCCAGCATTTT.

In DNA form, the CDR3 reads TGTGCCAGCAGCTTAACGGGGGGCGGAAATTCACCCCTCCACTTT. As protein: CASSLTGGGNSPLHF. The J gene is TRBJ1-6, the V gene TRBV7-2; the D gene is possibly TRBD1 (6 bases). The germline gives CDR1 SGHTA, CDR2 FQGNSA. Trimming took off 2 bases at V and 7 bases at J, with 12 bases between the two ends. The length of the CDR3 is 15 residues.

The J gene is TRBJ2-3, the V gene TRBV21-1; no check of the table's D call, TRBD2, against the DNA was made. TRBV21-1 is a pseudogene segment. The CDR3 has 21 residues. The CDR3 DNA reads TGTGCCAGCAGCAAAAAACGCTTGACTAGCGGGAGTCCCTCTAGCACAGATACGCAGTATTTT. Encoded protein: CASSKKRLTSGSPSSTDTQYF.

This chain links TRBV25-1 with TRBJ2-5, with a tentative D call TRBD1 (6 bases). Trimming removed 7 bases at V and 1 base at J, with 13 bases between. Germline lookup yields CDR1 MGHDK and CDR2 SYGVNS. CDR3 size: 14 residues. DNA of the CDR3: TGTGCCAGCACCCAGGGGATAGGCCAAGAGACCCAGTACTTC. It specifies CASTQGIGQETQYF.

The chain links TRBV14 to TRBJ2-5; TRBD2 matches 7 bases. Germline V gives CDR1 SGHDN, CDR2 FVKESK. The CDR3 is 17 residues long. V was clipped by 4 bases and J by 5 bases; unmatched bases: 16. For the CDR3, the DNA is TGTGCCAGCAGCCCACTCATACCCCAGCGGGACGGGGAGACCCAGTACTTC. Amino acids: CASSPLIPQRDGETQYF.

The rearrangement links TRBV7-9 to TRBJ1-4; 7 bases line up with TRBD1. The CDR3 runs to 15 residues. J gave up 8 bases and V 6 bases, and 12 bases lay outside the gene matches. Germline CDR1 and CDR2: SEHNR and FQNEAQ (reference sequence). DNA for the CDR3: TGTGCCAGCAGTCCAACGACAGGGCCTTCGGAAAAACTGTTTTTT. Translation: CASSPTTGPSEKLFF.

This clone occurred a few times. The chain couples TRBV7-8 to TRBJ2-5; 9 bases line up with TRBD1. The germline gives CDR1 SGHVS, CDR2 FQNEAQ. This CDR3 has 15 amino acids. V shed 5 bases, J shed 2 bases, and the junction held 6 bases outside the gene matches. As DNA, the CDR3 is TGTGCCAGCAGCGCCCCGACAGGGGGGCAAGAGACCCAGTACTTC. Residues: CASSAPTGGQETQYF.

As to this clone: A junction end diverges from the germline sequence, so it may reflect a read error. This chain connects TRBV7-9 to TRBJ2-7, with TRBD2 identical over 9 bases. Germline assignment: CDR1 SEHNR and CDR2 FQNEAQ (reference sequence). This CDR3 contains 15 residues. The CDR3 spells CASSLDAGGGHERYF. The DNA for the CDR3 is TGTGCCAGCAGCTTAGATGCGGGGGGGGGCCACGAGCGGTACTTC.

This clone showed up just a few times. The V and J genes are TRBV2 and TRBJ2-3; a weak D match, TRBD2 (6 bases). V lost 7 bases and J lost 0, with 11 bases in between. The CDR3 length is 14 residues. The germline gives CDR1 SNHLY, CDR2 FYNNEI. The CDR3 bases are TGTGCCAGCACTTCGGGGACTAGCACAGATACGCAGTATTTT. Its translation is CASTSGTSTDTQYF.

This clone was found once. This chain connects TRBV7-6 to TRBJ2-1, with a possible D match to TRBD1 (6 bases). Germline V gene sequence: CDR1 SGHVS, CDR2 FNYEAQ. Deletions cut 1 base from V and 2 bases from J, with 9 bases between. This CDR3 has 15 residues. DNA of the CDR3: TGTGCCAGCAGCTTAGGATGGGACACCTACAATGAGCAGTTCTTC. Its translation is CASSLGWDTYNEQFF. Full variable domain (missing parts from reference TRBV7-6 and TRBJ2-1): GAGVSQSPRYKVTKRGQDVALRCDPISGHVSLYWYRQALGQGPEFLTYFNYEAQQDKSGLPNDRFSAERPEGSISTLTIQRTEQRDSAMYRCASSLGWDTYNEQFFGPGTRLTVL.

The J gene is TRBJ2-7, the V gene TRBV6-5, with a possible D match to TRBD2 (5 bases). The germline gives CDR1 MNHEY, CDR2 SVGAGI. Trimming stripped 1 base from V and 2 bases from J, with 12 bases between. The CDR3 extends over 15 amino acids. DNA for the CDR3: TGTGCCAGCAGTTACTTCTCGGGGAGTACCTACGAGCAGTACTTC. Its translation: CASSYFSGSTYEQYF.

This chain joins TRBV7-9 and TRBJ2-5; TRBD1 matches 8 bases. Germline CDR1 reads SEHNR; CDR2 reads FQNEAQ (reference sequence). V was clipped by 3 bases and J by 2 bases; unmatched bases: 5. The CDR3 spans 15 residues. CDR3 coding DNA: TGTGCCAGCAGCTTGGGACAGGAAACTCAAGAGACCCAGTACTTC. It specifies CASSLGQETQETQYF.

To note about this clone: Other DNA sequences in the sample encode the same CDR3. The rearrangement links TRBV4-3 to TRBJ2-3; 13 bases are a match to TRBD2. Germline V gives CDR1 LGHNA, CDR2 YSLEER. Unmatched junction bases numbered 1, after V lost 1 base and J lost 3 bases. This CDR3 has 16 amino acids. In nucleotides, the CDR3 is TGCGCCAGCAGCCAAGGACTAGCGGGAGGAACAGATACGCAGTATTTT. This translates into CASSQGLAGGTDTQYF.

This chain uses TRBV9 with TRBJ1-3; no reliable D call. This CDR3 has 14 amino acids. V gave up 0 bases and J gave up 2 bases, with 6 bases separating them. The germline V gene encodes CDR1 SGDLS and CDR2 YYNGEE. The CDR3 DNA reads TGTGCCAGCAGCGTAGGACTCCCTGGAAACACCATATATTTT. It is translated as CASSVGLPGNTIYF.

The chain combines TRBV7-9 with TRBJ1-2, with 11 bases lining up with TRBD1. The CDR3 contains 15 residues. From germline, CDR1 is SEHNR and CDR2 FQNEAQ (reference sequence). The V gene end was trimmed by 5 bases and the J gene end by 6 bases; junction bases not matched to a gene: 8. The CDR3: CASSPPVDRGHGYTF. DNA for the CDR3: TGTGCCAGCAGCCCCCCGGTGGACAGGGGGCATGGCTACACCTTC.

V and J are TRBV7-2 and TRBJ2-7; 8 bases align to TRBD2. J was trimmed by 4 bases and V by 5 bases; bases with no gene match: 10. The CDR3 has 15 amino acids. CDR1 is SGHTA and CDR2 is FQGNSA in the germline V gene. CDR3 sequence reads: CASSQQGLGAYEQYF. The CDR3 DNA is TGTGCCAGCAGCCAGCAGGGACTAGGGGCGTACGAGCAGTACTTC.